This TCR beta chain was sequenced in a study of blood T cell repertoires in COVID-19. Study context: Sites in the United States, Italy and Spain provided acute and convalescent COVID-19 samples. T cells, B-cell-depleted T cells, or PBMCs supplied cDNA or gDNA.

V trimming: 6 bases; J trimming: 5 bases; junction bases outside the gene matches: 7. The CDR3 length is 15 residues. Looked up from germline, CDR1 is SGHTA and CDR2 is FQGNSA. Original handling: Estimation of nucleated cell counts was performed using reference gene primer amplification. The repertoire was sequenced with immunoSEQ multiplex PCR; TCRdb's copy has only in-frame clones and lacks some. From that table come the V and J calls and clone size; the DNA was used to work out D and trimming. The sample has approximately 410,000 clones, 86% seen once. This TCR derives from a woman younger than 45 with active or convalescent COVID-19. The chain recombines TRBV7-2 with TRBJ1-1; 12 bases map to TRBD1. The sample comprised peripheral blood. The CDR3 sequence is CASRAGTGGLTEAFF. CDR3 bases: TGTGCCAGCAGGGCCGGGACAGGGGGCTTAACTGAAGCTTTCTTT.